This T cell receptor beta chain originates from a study of shared clonotypes between healthy human individuals. Study-wide results and limits: Clonotypes shared by all four donors outscored non-shared clonotypes in generation probability.

V was shortened by 4 bases and J by 2 bases, with 21 bases between the two germline ends. The CDR3 has 17 residues. The germline V gene has CDR1 SGHNT and CDR2 YYREEE (reference sequence). Deep-level settings were used for running the assay. Clones were sequenced by immunoSEQ multiplex PCR, and TCRdb holds only the in-frame ones, with some missing. This sample has 1.5 million to 1.9 million clones; approximately 98% occur once, and the top ten carry roughly 0.4%. On this clone itself: Its cognate antigen is unknown.

The sample comprised naive CD4+ T cells sorted from blood. Subset of the sample: CD45RA+ positively selected. This receptor was taken from a man aged 25-45 years in good health. The rearrangement uses TRBV5-4 and TRBJ1-1, with D perhaps matching TRBD1 (5 bases). In nucleotides, the CDR3 is TGTGCCAGCAGCCCGAAGGACACTCGGGGTGGCAACACTGAAGCTTTCTTT. Amino acid sequence: CASSPKDTRGGNTEAFF.